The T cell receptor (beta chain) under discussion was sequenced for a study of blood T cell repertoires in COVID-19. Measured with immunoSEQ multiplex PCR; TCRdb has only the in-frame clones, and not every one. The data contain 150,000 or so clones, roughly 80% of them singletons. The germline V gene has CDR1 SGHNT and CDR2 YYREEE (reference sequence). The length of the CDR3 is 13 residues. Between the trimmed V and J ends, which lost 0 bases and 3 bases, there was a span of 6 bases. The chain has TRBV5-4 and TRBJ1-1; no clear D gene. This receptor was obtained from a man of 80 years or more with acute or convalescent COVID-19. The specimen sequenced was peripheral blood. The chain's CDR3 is CASSLEQHTEAFF. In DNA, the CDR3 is TGTGCCAGCAGCTTGGAACAACACACTGAAGCTTTCTTT.